This TCR beta chain was captured by sequencing in a study of human T cells and chemical hapten exposure. Whole-study findings and limits: Among TCRs, those above 1 in 1000 frequency were unaffected by DPC sensitization.

Individual cDNA molecules (in the library) carried attached unique molecular identifiers. Original data processing: Sampled TCR counts reached a median of roughly 90,000 per sample, with values ranging from 23,224 to 690,600. TCRdb passed the 5' RACE reads through MiXCR, listing each CDR3 protein once. TCRdb's processing, not the study's, gives the V and J calls here. The sample yields 110,000 or so distinct CDR3 sequences, more than 15% seen once. As to this clonotype: Its antigen is unidentified.

The total RNA was obtained from whole blood that was not fractionated. The clonotype comes from a human donor in good health.

DNA of the CDR3: TGTGCCAGCACCCACCCGGGCACAGATACGCAGTATTTT. Protein product: CASTHPGTDTQYF. The chain combines TRBV12-3 or TRBV12-4 with TRBJ2-3; D remains unclear. CDR3 length: 13 residues. V was pared by 7 bases and J by 1 base, with 9 bases between.